The clone carrying this T cell receptor beta chain was seen repeatedly, ten times or more. The antigen is not known. Method: immunoSEQ multiplex PCR; TCRdb's copy keeps in-frame clones and lacks some. This sample yields around 1,900,000 clones, of which around 95% are seen a single time; less than 2% belongs to the top ten. The naive CD8 subset, CD45RO-negative cells positively selected for CCR7, excluded terminally differentiated effector memory CD45RA+ cells. The data were obtained in a study of shared clonotypes between healthy human individuals. The CDR3 has 15 amino acids. J lost 3 bases, V lost 9 bases, and 13 bases had no gene match. The germline CDR1 and CDR2 sequences are SGHTA and FQGNSA. Findings and caveats of the study: It was observed that roughly 4.8% of naive CD4 clonotypes were shared across several donors.

Sequencing input: naive CD8+ T cells from PBMCs. The clonotype originates from a young man in good health. Some clones in this sample may be carry-over from other donors' samples. This chain joins TRBV7-2 and TRBJ2-7, with 8 positions matching TRBD2. CDR3 region: CASDWAGGPNYEQYF. The CDR3 coding sequence is TGTGCCAGTGACTGGGCGGGAGGACCAAACTACGAGCAGTACTTC.